This passage covers 23 T cell receptor beta chains from one sample sequenced in a study of CXCR3-negative and CXCR3-positive naive CD8 T cells. Study conclusions and caveats: Naive cells positive for CXCR3 carried more hydrophobic TRB CDR3s than CXCR3-negative ones.

UMI-labeled 5' RACE yielded the TRB cDNA libraries. TCRdb processed the 5' RACE reads again and assigns one entry to each CDR3 protein, with no DNA. This listing includes tens of thousands of distinct CDR3 sequences. The antigens these receptors bind are not known. Sequenced input: naive CXCR3+ CD8+ T cells from blood. As to subset: CD45RO-CCR7+CD27+CD95- naive CD8+ T cells expressing CXCR3 (TNR3+). These receptors originate from a human donor in good health. Some clones in this sample may be carry-over from other donors' samples.

V usage is TRBV12-5 and J usage is TRBJ2-3. The germline gives CDR1 LGHNT, CDR2 FRNRAP. The CDR3 is made up of 12 amino acids. The CDR3 spells CASVSLSDTQYF.

The rearrangement links TRBV28 to TRBJ1-3. Germline CDR1 and CDR2: MDHEN and SYDVKM. This CDR3 contains 16 residues. The CDR3 loop reads CASSSVDILSGNTIYF.

The chain combines TRBV18 with TRBJ2-3; TCRdb proposes TRBD1, but this gene call is untestable without DNA. The V gene's germline CDR1 is KGHSH and CDR2 LQKENI. This CDR3 is 15 amino acids long. Here the CDR3 reads CASSPPEQGKDTQYF.

The chain joins TRBV6-5 to TRBJ2-1; TCRdb selects TRBD2, and the lack of DNA leaves this call unchecked. The V gene's germline CDR1 is MNHEY and CDR2 SVGAGI. The CDR3 totals 17 residues. CDR3 loop: CASSDGGLAGTYNEQFF.

The V and J genes are TRBV7-2 and TRBJ2-7; TCRdb returns TRBD1, unconfirmable since there is no DNA. Looked up from germline, CDR1 is SGHTA and CDR2 is FQGNSA. This CDR3 spans 15 amino acids. This CDR3 reads CASSPVGQGSYEQYF.

The chain couples TRBV28 to TRBJ1-2; TCRdb proposes TRBD1, but this gene call is untestable without DNA. CDR3 length: 12 amino acids. Looked up from germline, CDR1 is MDHEN and CDR2 is SYDVKM. CDR3 loop: CASSYQGGGYTF.

The chain is built from TRBV7-9 and TRBJ1-2; TCRdb calls TRBD1, which cannot be checked without DNA. The CDR3 covers 15 residues. The germline CDR1 and CDR2 sequences are SEHNR and FQNEAQ (reference sequence). CDR3 protein: CASSLLEGRGYGYTF.

The CDR3 sequence is CASTPRPPELEKLFF. V usage is TRBV7-9 and J usage is TRBJ1-4; TCRdb indicates TRBD1, and absent DNA this call remains unverified. The CDR3 is 15 amino acids. Germline CDR1 SEHNR, CDR2 FQNEAQ (reference sequence).

The rearrangement links TRBV7-9 to TRBJ2-7. The CDR3 is made up of 14 amino acids. Germline CDR1 SEHNR, CDR2 FQNEAQ (reference sequence). CDR3 amino acids: CASSFSESSYEQYF. The full variable domain, in which reference TRBV7-9 and TRBJ2-7 provide the parts outside the CDR3, is DTGVSQNPRHKITKRGQNVTFRCDPISEHNRLYWYRQTLGQGPEFLTYFQNEAQLEKSRLLSDRFSAERPKGSFSTLEIQRTEQGDSAMYLCASSFSESSYEQYFGPGTRLTVT.

The chain links TRBV28 to TRBJ2-1. The CDR3 consists of 15 residues. Germline V gene sequence: CDR1 MDHEN, CDR2 SYDVKM. The CDR3: CASSPRLSSYNEQFF.

The chain links TRBV20-1 to TRBJ2-3; as DNA is missing, the TRBD1 call by TCRdb cannot be tested. Germline V CDR1 and CDR2: DFQATT, SNEGSKA (reference sequence). CDR3 length: 14 amino acids. The CDR3 spells CSASGGISADTQYF.

The chain links TRBV6-2 or TRBV6-3 to TRBJ2-1; the TCRdb D gene call, TRBD2, has no DNA to confirm it. This CDR3 region has 14 residues. Germline-derived CDR1 and CDR2 are MNHEY and SVGEGT. The CDR3 loop is CASSYGSATSGEFF.

V usage is TRBV28 and J usage is TRBJ1-1. This CDR3 region has 14 residues. Germline CDR1 is MDHEN and CDR2 is SYDVKM. The CDR3 spells CASSLTRVSTEAFF. Using reference TRBV28 and TRBJ1-1 for the parts outside the CDR3, the full variable domain is DVKVTQSSRYLVKRTGEKVFLECVQDMDHENMFWYRQDPGLGLRLIYFSYDVKMKEKGDIPEGYSVSREKKERFSLILESASTNQTSMYLCASSLTRVSTEAFFGQGTRLTVV.

The chain has TRBV7-9 and TRBJ1-6. The CDR3 has 14 amino acids. CDR1 and CDR2 (germline): SEHNR, FQNEAQ (reference sequence). The CDR3 sequence is CASSQEFYNSPLHF.

This chain links TRBV29-1 with TRBJ1-1; TCRdb's D call of TRBD1 is untestable without DNA. There are 14 residues in the CDR3. Germline CDR1 is SQVTM and CDR2 is ANQGSEA. This CDR3 reads CSVKIRDRYTEAFF.

The chain is built from TRBV7-9 and TRBJ2-7. In germline, CDR1 is SEHNR, CDR2 FQNEAQ (reference sequence). The CDR3 runs 12 residues. The CDR3 sequence is CASSPVLPEQYF.

The chain carries TRBV7-2 and TRBJ2-3; lacking DNA, the TRBD1 call made by TCRdb goes unchecked. Germline V gene lookup returns CDR1 SGHTA and CDR2 FQGNSA. The CDR3 has 15 residues. This CDR3 is CASSLVHGGTDTQYF.

This sequence joins TRBV29-1 and TRBJ2-7. The CDR3 is 14 amino acids. CDR1 and CDR2 from the germline V gene are SQVTM and ANQGSEA. This CDR3 reads CSVEDVAEGYEQYF.

The chain uses TRBV4-3 and TRBJ2-3; absent DNA, TCRdb's TRBD1 call cannot be checked. The CDR3 spans 17 residues. CDR1 LGHNA and CDR2 YSLEER come from the germline V gene. The CDR3 sequence is CASSQDPAGARTDTQYF.

The CDR3 sequence: CASSSQGSGGPDEQFF. This chain connects TRBV6-4 to TRBJ2-1; TCRdb indicates TRBD2, and absent DNA this call remains unverified. Germline V lookup: CDR1 MRHNA, CDR2 SNTAGT. This CDR3 has 16 residues.

The chain employs TRBV7-9 and TRBJ2-7; there is no DNA to check the TCRdb D call of TRBD1. CDR3 length equals 15 residues. Germline V lookup: CDR1 SEHNR, CDR2 FQNEAQ (reference sequence). The CDR3 loop is CASSGGTGLLGEQYF.

The chain carries TRBV4-3 and TRBJ2-1; with no DNA, the TCRdb D assignment of TRBD2 cannot be verified. CDR1 and CDR2 (germline): LGHNA, YSLEER. This CDR3 has 15 amino acids. The CDR3 here is CASSHGERGGNEQFF.

The rearrangement links TRBV5-8 to TRBJ1-5. From germline, CDR1 is SGHTS and CDR2 YDEGEE. The CDR3 sequence is 14 residues long. CDR3 in amino acids: CASRPADSNQPQHF. The whole variable domain, filled in from reference TRBV5-8 and TRBJ1-5, reads EAGVTQSPTHLIKTRGQQATLRCSPISGHTSVYWYQQALGLGLQFLLWYDEGEERNRGNFPPRFSGRQFPNYSSELNVNALELEDSALYLCASRPADSNQPQHFGDGTRLSIL.